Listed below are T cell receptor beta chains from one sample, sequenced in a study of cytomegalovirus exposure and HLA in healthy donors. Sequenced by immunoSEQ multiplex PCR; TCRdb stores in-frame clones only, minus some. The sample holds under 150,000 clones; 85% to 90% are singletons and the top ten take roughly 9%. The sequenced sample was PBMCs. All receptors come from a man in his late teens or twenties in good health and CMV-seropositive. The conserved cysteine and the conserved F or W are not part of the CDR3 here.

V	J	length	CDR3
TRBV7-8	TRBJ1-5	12	ASNPVEGNQPQH
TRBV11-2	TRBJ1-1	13	ASSLLVNRNTEAF
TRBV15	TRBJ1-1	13	ATSRGGRMNTEAF
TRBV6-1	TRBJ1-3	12	ASRTGAGENTIY
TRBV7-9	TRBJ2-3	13	ASSSASGAVDTQY
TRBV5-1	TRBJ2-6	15	ASSLDRAGSGANVLT
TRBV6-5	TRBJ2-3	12	ASSQALGTDTQY
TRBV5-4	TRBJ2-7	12	ASSFRLAGGEQY
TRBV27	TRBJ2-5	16	ASSSAPPTSGGEETQY
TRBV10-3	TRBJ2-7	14	AISETDRPQGYEQY
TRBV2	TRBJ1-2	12	ASSEIGGPDGYT
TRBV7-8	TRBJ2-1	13	ASTPVRDSYNEQF
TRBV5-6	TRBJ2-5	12	ASSLARAQETQY
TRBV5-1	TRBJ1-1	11	ASSVYTGGEAF
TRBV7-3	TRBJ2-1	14	ASSTWTASSYNEQF
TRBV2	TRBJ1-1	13	ASFQGLMQGTEAF
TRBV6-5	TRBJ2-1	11	ASSYSTGHEQF
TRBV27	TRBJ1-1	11	ASSLSNGRGAF
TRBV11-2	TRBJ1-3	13	ASSMDRDLGNTIY
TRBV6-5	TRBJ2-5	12	ATQRQGRRETQY
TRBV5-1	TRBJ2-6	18	ASSRETGDGGSSGANVLT
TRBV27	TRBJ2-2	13	ASSPGQGYTGELF
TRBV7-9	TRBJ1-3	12	ASSFTGVGNTIY
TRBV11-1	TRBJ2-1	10	ASRAGYNEQF
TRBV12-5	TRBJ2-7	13	ASGLVNGRTYEQY
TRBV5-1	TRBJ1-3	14	ASSPRQGHSGNTIY
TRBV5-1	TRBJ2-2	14	ASSFRQGIYSGELF
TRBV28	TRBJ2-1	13	ATVSGGASYNEQF
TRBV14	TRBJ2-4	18	ASSQDSTGLLRRAKNIQY
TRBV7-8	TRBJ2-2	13	ASSLWPSGTGELF
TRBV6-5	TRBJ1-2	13	ASSYSNSPPYGYT
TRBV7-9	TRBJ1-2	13	ASSLVTGTGDGYT
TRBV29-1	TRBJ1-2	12	SVGGGELSYGYT
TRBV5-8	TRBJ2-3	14	ASSLALAGGTDTQY
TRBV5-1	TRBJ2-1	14	ASSLLGGGAIDEQF
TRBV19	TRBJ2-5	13	ASSIGGQYQETQY
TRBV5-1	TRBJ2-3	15	ASSPRLAGGGGDTQY
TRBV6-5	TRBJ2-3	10	ASRTTSGVTY
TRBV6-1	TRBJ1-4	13	ASSAGGGWDEKLF
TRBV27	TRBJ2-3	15	ASSLRRGGPSTDTQY
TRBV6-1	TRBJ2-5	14	ASSVNTGGPQETQY
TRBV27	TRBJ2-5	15	ASSPMKGQIRIGTQY
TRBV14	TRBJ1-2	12	ASSQNTGGTGYT
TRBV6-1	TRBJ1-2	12	ASILRQGEGGYT
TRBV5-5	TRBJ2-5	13	ASSLTSGGLETQY